The T cell receptor beta chain under discussion was sequenced for a study of Tregs in tolerant kidney transplant recipients. Points from the study as a whole: Few patients were studied, so findings need validation in larger groups. No direct test of biological reproducibility was done here. Expanding Tregs on activated donor B cells appeared to best identify donor-specific TCRbeta clones.

Trimming shortened V by 3 bases and J by 2 bases, and 9 bases separated the two germline ends. CDR3 size: 14 residues. Germline V CDR1 and CDR2: MGHDK, SYGVNS. CD4+CD25+CD127- Tregs, CD4+CD25- non-Tregs, CD4 and CD8 cells were sorted. Clones were sequenced by immunoSEQ multiplex PCR, and TCRdb holds only the in-frame ones, with some missing. The table shows some 110,000 clones, with roughly 92% occurring only once. Concerning this clone itself: Its cognate antigen is unknown.

Sequenced material: CD4+ T cells from blood. The TCR comes from a human donor in good health. The gene calls are TRBV25-1 and TRBJ2-3; D unresolved. The CDR3 reads CASSDMVLTDTQYF. CDR3 in DNA: TGTGCCAGCAGTGATATGGTCCTCACAGATACGCAGTATTTT. Full variable domain (remainder filled in from reference TRBV25-1 and TRBJ2-3): EADIYQTPRYLVIGTGKKITLECSQTMGHDKMYWYQQDPGMELHLIHYSYGVNSTEKGDLSSESTVSRIRTEHFPLTLESARPSHTSQYLCASSDMVLTDTQYFGPGTRLTVL.